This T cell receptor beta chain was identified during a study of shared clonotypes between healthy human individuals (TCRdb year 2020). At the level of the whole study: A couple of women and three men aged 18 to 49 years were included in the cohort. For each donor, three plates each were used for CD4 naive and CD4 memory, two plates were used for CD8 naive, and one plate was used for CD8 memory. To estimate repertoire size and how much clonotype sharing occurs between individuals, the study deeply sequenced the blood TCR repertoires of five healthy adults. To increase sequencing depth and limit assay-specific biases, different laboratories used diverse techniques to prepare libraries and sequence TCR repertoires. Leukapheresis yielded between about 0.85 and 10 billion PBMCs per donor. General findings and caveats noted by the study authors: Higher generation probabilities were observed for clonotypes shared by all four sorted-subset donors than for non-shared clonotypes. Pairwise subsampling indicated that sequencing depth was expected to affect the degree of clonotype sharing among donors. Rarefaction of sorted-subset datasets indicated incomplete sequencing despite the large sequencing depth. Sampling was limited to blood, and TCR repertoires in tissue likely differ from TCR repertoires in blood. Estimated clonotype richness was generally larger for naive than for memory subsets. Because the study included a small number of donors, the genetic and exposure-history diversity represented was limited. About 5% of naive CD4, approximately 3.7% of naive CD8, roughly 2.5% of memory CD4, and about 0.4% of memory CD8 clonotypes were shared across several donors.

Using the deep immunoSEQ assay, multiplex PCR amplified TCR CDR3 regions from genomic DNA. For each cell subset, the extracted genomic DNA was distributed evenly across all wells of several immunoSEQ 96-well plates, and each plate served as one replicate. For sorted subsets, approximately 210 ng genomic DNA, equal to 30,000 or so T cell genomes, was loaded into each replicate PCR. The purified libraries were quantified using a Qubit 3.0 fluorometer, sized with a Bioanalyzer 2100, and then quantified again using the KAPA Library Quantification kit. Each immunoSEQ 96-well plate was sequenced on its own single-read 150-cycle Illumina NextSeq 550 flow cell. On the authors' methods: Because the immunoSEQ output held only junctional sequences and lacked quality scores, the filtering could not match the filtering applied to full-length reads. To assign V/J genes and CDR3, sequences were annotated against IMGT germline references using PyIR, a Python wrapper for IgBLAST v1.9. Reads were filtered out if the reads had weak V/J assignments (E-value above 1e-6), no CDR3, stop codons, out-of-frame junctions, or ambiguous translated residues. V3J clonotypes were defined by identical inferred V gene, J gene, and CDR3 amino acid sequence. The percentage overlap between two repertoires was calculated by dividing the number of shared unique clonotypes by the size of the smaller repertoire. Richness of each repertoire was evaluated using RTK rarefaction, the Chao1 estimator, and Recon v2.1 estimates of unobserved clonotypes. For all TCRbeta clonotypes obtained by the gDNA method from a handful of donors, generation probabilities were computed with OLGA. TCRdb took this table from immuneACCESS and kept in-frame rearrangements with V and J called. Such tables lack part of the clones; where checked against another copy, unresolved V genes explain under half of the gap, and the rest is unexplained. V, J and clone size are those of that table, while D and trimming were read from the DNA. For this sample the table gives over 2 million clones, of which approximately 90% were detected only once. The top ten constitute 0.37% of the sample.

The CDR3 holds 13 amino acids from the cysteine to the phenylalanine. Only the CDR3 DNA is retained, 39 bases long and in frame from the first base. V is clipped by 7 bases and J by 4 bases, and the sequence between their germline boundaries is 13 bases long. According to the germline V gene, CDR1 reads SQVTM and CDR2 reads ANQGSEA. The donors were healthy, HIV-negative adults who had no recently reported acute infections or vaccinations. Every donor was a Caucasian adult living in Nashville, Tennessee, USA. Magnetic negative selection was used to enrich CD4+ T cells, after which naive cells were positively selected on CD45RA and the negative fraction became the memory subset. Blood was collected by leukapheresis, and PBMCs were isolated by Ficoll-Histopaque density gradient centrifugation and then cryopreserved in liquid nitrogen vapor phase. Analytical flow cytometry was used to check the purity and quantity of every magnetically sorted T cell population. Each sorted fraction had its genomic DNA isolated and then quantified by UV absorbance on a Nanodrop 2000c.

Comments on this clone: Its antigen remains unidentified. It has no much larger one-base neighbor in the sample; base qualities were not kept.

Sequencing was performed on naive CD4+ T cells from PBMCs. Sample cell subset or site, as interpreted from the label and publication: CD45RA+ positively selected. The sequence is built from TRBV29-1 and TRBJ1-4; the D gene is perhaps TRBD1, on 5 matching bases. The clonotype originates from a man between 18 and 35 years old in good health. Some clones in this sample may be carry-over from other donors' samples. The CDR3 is CSARGLFNEKLFF. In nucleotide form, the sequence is TGCAGCGCGCGGGGACTATTTAATGAAAAACTGTTTTTT. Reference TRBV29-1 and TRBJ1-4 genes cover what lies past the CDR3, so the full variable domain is SAVISQKPSRDICQRGTSLTIQCQVDSQVTMMFWYRQQPGQSLTLIATANQGSEATYESGFVIDKFPISRPNLTFSTLTVSNMSPEDSSIYLCSARGLFNEKLFFGSGTQLSVL.